This TCR beta chain was sequenced for a study of PD-1 blockade in classical Hodgkin lymphoma. TCRdb's table, derived via immunoSEQ multiplex PCR, lists solely in-frame clones and lacks some. The sample lists about 21,000 clones; approximately 87% were seen once. Noted time point: newly diagnosed, previously untreated cHL patient sample. Magnetic negative selection was used to purify CD8+ T cells from thawed PBMCs. Losses at the gene ends were 6 bases for V and 7 bases for J; bases not matched to a gene: 14. The CDR3 has 17 amino acids. Germline CDR1 reads SNHLY; CDR2 reads FYNNEI. Only a few counts were recorded for this clone.

The TCR comes from a human donor with classical Hodgkin lymphoma. Sequencing was done on a sample of CD8+ T cells from blood. This rearrangement joins TRBV2 to TRBJ2-1; 11 nucleotides match TRBD1. This chain's CDR3 is CASRTRTGGAVGNEQFF. CDR3 in DNA: TGTGCCAGCAGAACTAGGACAGGGGGCGCGGTCGGGAATGAGCAGTTCTTC.